This record concerns one T cell receptor beta chain sequence. This entry comes from a study of Ad26.COV2.S vaccination and SARS-CoV-2 variants. At the level of the study: Dosing was one shot or two shots 56 days apart.

Clones were sequenced by immunoSEQ multiplex PCR, and TCRdb holds only the in-frame ones, with some missing. Among hundreds of thousands of clones, approximately 83% were seen once, and the ten largest hold about 8%. The V end lost 6 bases, the J end lost 14 bases, and 17 bases lay between the germline ends. The CDR3 runs 13 residues. The germline gives CDR1 SGHVS, CDR2 FQNEAQ. The sample's treatment: around 19 received Ad26.COV2.S at low or high dose, single or two shots; about 5 received placebo; per-sample allocation not given. Day 63 following the first vaccine or placebo injection was when the samples were taken. An 18-55-year-old adult in Boston served as donor.

Sample: peripheral blood, taken in a trial of Ad26.COV2.S vaccine versus placebo. The rearrangement links TRBV7-8 to TRBJ1-6; D is perhaps TRBD1 (5 bases). The TCR comes from a person between 18 and 60 years old who received the Ad26.COV2.S COVID-19 vaccine or a placebo. CDR3 sequence reads: CASRIGAQGALHF. DNA for the CDR3: TGTGCCAGCAGGATCGGGGCCCAGGGAGCCCTCCACTTT. The whole variable domain, filled in from reference TRBV7-8 and TRBJ1-6, reads GAGVSQSPRYKVAKRGQDVALRCDPISGHVSLFWYQQALGQGPEFLTYFQNEAQLDKSGLPSDRFFAERPEGSVSTLKIQRTQQEDSAVYLCASRIGAQGALHFGNGTRLTVT.